The present entry profiles one TCR beta chain with its context. This clonotype has only a few counts. Its antigen target is currently unknown. The sample holds no much larger clone one base away, and base qualities are not on file. The data originate from a study of regulatory T cells in long-lasting Graves disease (dated by TCRdb to the early 2020s). The study in broad terms: Newly diagnosed Graves' disease patients had taken antithyroid drugs for less than 3 months. Persistent Graves' disease patients were compared with newly diagnosed Graves' disease patients by peripheral blood TCR sequencing and RNA sequencing. The study took place in China and was registered as a clinical trial. TCR sequencing covered some 13 persistent and approximately 20 newly diagnosed Graves' disease patients, approximately 33 samples in total. The paper as a whole reports these results and caveats: The authors acknowledged the small sample size as a limitation that may reduce accuracy. TRBV28, TRBJ1-2 and TRBJ2-5 were preferentially used in persistent disease, while TRBV20-1 and TRBJ2-1 were favored in newly diagnosed disease. Compared with newly diagnosed patients, persistent Graves' disease patients had lower TCR Shannon entropy and fewer highly expanded clones, which suggests clonal expansion. A larger number of public clonotypes was shared among persistent patients (more than 2,500) than among newly diagnosed patients (around 970). Sequencing and analysis were limited to the TCR beta chain. The study examined only peripheral blood because the primary lesion, thyroid tissue, could not be accessed.

The germline V end is reduced by 6 bases and the J end by 7 bases; junction bases left unmatched: 8. The CDR3, from cysteine to phenylalanine, totals 14 residues. CDR3 DNA only is kept here, 42 bases in frame from base 1. The germline V gene (reference sequence) yields GTSNPN for CDR1 and SVGIG for CDR2. The time point label corresponds to: newly diagnosed GD, antithyroid drugs for less than 3 months. RNA was extracted from PBMCs in TRIzol for both TCR sequencing and RNA sequencing. The diagnosis of Graves' disease followed American Thyroid Association guidelines. Recruitment of patients was carried out at an endocrinology department in Xi'an, China. Each patient gave approximately 10 milliliters of peripheral blood, collected in an EDTA anticoagulant tube. Ficoll Paque Plus density gradient separation was used to isolate PBMCs, and no further T cell sorting was performed. An Agilent 2100 Bioanalyzer and agarose gel were used to check RNA quality, and a NanoDrop 2000 was used to measure RNA concentration.

To prepare the library, multiplex PCR was applied. Data came from an Illumina HiSeq 4000. TCR beta libraries were built with iRepertoire HTBI primers and Arm-PCR amplification of CDR3 regions. Before sequencing, the PCR products underwent gel purification. In the original analysis: Gene usage analysis of CDR3 amino acid clonotypes used the 62 TRBV and more than 13 TRBJ segments found across samples. COPE and FqMerger were used to merge the filtered high-quality paired reads into contigs. BLAST was used to align contigs to the IMGT TRBV, TRBD and TRBJ reference genes, and CDR3 was defined following IMGT. Any clonotype with a frequency above 0.1% was classified as a highly expanded clone. Repertoire diversity was measured by Shannon entropy, and V-J evenness by the Gini coefficient. Clonotypes shared by more than one individual were considered public. TCRdb ran its own pipeline on the public reads, namely fastp trimming at Q25 and MiXCR clone calling, and kept in-frame beta chains. Rows merge per CDR3 protein into single entries with the most common DNA and genes. The V and J calls here are based on TCRdb, not the publication. The sample table records hundreds of thousands of distinct CDR3 sequences; about 12% of these occur just once. Together, the top ten hold more than 8% of the sample.

The sample was also linked to a second study, of T cells in Graves' hyperthyroidism and ophthalmopathy. As that second paper reports: Stable Graves' hyperthyroidism was defined as no progression to ophthalmopathy during 18 months of follow-up. Hyperthyroidism patients were newly diagnosed, had a disease duration of under 2 months, and were aged 18 to 65 years. Any patient with an uncontrolled infection, another autoimmune disease, pregnancy or lactation was excluded. Diagnoses relied on clinical symptoms, serum thyroxine and TRAb, thyroid ultrasound and orbital computed tomography. A first-round RT-PCR of the TCR CDR3 used the HTBI primer set with the Qiagen OneStep RT-PCR kit. Blood samples also contained most of the expanded thyroid clonotypes (frequency above 0.001), which suggests that blood repertoires may reflect thyroid immune responses. In cross-validation, a model built on a 13 V-J signature told ophthalmopathy apart from stable hyperthyroidism with less than 90% sensitivity and around 83% specificity, and in testing the same model reached 80%/75%. In validation, the model predicted progression to ophthalmopathy with 60% to 71% sensitivity and approximately 78% specificity, a median of about six months before onset. TCR V-J signatures able to tell the groups apart were searched for in a discovery cohort of approximately 95 patients, of whom 40 to 45 had Graves' ophthalmopathy and around 57 had stable Graves' hyperthyroidism. Prospective prediction of ophthalmopathy was tested in an independent validation cohort of 18 to 20 hyperthyroidism patients and 17 patients who later progressed to ophthalmopathy. The roughly 90 discovery patients were divided at random into training and test sets in a 7:3 ratio. Thyroid tissue and blood T-cell repertoires from several Graves' hyperthyroidism patients were also compared in the study. Once sampling was done, hyperthyroidism patients were given methimazole at a starting dose of 30 mg daily, whereas ophthalmopathy patients were given high-dose intravenous methylprednisolone. Libraries were constructed in a second round of multiplex PCR, after which size selection and purification were performed. Paired-end sequencing of the libraries was performed with 100 bp reads on an Illumina HiSeq2000. SOAPnuke was used to process the raw data, removing reads that contained adapters or uncalled bases, had a mean Phred below 15, or lacked an exact match to the constant primer or identifier. High-quality paired reads were merged using COPE v1.2.5, and each unique nucleotide sequence was defined as a clonotype. MiTCR v1.1 was used to align clonotypes to the IMGT TRBV, TRBD and TRBJ reference segments. Analysis was restricted to V-J combinations with a frequency above 0.0001, which covered 99.2% of repertoires. A TCS score was defined as the ratio of F50 (clonal expansion) to E x V (chaos), with BLOSUM62-based TCRdist applied between CDR3 peptides within each V-J. Welch's t-statistics and random forest reduced roughly 500 V-J features to 13, which were used in a naive Bayes classifier (R e1071). No statistical method was used to fix the sample size in advance, and group allocation was not hidden from the investigators. The paper reports TCR Vbeta CDR3 sequencing of roughly 140 peripheral blood samples: some 44 ophthalmopathy, under 85 hyperthyroidism and 17 progressor patients.

The sequence was collected from a woman in her thirties with Graves disease. Donor details come from another sample of the same person, matched by shared clones. The source material was peripheral blood mononuclear cells (PBMCs), sampled at new diagnosis, from a patient treated with antithyroid drugs. The rearranged segments are TRBV30 and TRBJ2-1; 11 bases in the middle match TRBD2. The DNA sequence is given as TGTGCCTGCCTAGTAGCGGGAGGGCCGAATGAGCAGTTCTTC. Its amino acids are CACLVAGGPNEQFF.